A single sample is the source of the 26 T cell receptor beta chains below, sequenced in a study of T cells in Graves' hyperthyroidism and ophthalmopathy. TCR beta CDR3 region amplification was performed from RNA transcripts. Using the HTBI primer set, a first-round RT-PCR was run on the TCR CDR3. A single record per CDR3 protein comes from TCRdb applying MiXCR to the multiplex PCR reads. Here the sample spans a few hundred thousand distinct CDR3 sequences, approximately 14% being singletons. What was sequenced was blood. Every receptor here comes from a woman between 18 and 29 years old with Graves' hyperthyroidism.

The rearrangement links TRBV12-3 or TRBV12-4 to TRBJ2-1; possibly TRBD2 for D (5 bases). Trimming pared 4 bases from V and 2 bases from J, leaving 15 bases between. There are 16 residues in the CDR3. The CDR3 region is CASSSLVAGAYNEQFF. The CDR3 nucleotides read TGTGCCAGCAGTTCCTTAGTGGCGGGTGCCTACAATGAGCAGTTCTTC.

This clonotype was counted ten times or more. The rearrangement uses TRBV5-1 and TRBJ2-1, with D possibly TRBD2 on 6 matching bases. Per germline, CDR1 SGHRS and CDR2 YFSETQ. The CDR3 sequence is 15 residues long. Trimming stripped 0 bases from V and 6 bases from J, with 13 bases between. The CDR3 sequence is CASSLVGLPSNEQFF. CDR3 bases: TGCGCCAGCAGCTTGGTGGGACTGCCCTCCAATGAGCAGTTCTTC.

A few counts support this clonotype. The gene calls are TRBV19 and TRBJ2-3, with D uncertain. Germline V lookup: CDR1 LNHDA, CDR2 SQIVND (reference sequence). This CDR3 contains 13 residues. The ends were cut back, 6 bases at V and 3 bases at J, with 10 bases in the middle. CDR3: CASRPLGTDTQYF. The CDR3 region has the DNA TGTGCCAGTAGGCCTCTAGGAACAGATACGCAGTATTTT.

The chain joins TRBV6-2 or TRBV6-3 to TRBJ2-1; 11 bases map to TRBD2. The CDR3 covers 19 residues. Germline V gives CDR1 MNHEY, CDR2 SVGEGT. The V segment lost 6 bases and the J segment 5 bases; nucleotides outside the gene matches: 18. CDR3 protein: CASSYRFSGRALFDNEQFF. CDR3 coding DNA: TGTGCCAGCAGCTATAGATTTAGCGGGAGGGCACTTTTCGACAATGAGCAGTTCTTC.

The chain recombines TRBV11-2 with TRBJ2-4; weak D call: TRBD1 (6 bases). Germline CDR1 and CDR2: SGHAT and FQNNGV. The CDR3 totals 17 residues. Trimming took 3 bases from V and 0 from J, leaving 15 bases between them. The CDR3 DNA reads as TGTGCCAGCAGCTTCAACTATCCGACAGGAGCCAAAAACATTCAGTACTTC. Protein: CASSFNYPTGAKNIQYF.

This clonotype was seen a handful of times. DNA for the CDR3: TGTGCCAGTAGTGAGCGGGAGTTTATGGGCGAGCAGTACGTC. Translation gives CASSEREFMGEQYV. The V and J genes are TRBV19 and TRBJ2-7; 8 bases fit TRBD2. The junction had 9 bases not matched to a gene; V was cut back by 5 bases and J by 6 bases. This CDR3 is built from 14 residues. The germline V gene encodes CDR1 LNHDA and CDR2 SQIVND (reference sequence).

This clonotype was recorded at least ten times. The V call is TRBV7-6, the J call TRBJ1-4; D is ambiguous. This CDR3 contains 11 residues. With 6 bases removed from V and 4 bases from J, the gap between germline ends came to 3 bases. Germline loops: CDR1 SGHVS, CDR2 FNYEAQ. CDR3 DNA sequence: TGTGCCAGCAGTTTTAATGAAAAACTGTTTTTT. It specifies CASSFNEKLFF. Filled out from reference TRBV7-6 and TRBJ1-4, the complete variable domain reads GAGVSQSPRYKVTKRGQDVALRCDPISGHVSLYWYRQALGQGPEFLTYFNYEAQQDKSGLPNDRFSAERPEGSISTLTIQRTEQRDSAMYRCASSFNEKLFFGSGTQLSVL.

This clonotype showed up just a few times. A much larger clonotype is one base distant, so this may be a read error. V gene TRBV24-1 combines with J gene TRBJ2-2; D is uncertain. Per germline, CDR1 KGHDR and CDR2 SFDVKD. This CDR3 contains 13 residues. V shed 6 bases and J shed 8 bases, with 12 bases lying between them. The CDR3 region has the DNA TGTGCCACCAGTCTCCCTTCAGAGGGGGAGCTGTTTTTT. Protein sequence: CATSLPSEGELFF.

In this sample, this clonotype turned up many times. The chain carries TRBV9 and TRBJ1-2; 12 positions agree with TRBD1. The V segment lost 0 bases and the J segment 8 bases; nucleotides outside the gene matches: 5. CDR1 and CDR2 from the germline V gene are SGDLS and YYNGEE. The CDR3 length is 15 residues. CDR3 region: CASSVGGTGGDGYTF. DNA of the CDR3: TGTGCCAGCAGCGTAGGGGGGACAGGGGGCGACGGCTACACCTTC.

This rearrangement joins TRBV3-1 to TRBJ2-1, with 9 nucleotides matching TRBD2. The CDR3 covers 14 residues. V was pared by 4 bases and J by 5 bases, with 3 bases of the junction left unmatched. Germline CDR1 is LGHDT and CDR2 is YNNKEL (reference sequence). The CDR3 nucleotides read TGTGCCAGCAGCCGCTCTAGCGGGGACAATGAGCAGTTCTTC. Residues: CASSRSSGDNEQFF.

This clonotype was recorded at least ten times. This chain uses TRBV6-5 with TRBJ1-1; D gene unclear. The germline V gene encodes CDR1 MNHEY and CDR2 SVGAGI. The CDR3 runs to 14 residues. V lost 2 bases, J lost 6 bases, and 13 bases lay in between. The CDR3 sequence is CASSYTRPRSEAFF. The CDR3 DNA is TGTGCCAGCAGTTACACGCGCCCTCGCTCTGAAGCTTTCTTT.

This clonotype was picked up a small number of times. The CDR3 region is CASSWPKLPASTDTQYF. The CDR3 DNA reads TGTGCCAGCAGCTGGCCCAAATTACCAGCTAGCACAGATACGCAGTATTTT. This chain links TRBV5-5 with TRBJ2-3; D unclear. This CDR3 contains 17 residues. The germline V gene has CDR1 SGHKS and CDR2 YYEKEE (reference sequence). With 3 bases removed from V and 0 bases from J, the gap between germline ends came to 17 bases. The whole variable domain, remainder taken from reference TRBV5-5 and TRBJ2-3, is DAGVTQSPTHLIKTRGQQVTLRCSPISGHKSVSWYQQVLGQGPQFIFQYYEKEERGRGNFPDRFSARQFPNYSSELNVNALLLGDSALYLCASSWPKLPASTDTQYFGPGTRLTVL.

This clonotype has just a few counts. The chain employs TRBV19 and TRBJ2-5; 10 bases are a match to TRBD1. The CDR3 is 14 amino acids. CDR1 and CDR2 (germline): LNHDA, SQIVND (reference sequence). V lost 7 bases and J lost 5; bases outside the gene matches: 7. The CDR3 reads CASNDRGLGETQYF. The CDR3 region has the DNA TGTGCCAGTAACGACAGGGGGCTGGGGGAGACCCAGTACTTC.

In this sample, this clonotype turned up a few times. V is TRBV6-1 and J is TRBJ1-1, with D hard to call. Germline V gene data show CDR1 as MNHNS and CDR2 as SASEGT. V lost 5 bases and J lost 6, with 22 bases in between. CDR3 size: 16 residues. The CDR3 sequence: CASSLDPLNLGAEAFF. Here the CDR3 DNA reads TGTGCCAGCAGTTTGGATCCCCTGAATCTGGGCGCTGAAGCTTTCTTT.

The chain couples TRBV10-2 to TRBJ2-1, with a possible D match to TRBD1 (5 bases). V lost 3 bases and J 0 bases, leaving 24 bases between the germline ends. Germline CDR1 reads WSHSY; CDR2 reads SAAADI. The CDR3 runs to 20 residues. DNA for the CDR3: TGCGCCAGCAGTGATGGGCCGTTGGTCACAGGACCCACCTCCTACAATGAGCAGTTCTTC. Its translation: CASSDGPLVTGPTSYNEQFF.

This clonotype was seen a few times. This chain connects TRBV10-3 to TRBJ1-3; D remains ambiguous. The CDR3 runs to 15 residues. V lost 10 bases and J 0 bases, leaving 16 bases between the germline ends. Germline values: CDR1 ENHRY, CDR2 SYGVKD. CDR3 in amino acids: CATISRTGSGNTIYF. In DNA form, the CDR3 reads TGTGCCACCATCAGTAGGACGGGCTCTGGAAACACCATATATTTT.

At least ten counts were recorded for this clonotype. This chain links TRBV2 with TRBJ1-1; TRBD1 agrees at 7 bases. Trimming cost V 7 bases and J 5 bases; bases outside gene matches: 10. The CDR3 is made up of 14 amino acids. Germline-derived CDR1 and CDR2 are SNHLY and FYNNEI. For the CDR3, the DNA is TGTGCCAGCACTACGACAGGGCGGGAGACTGAAGCTTTCTTT. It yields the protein CASTTTGRETEAFF.

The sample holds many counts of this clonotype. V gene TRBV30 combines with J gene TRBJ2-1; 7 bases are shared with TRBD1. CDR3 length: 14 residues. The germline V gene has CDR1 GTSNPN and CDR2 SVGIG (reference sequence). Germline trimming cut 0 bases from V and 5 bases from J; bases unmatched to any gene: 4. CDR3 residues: CAWSVGQSNNEQFF. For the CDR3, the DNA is TGTGCCTGGAGTGTGGGACAGTCGAACAATGAGCAGTTCTTC.

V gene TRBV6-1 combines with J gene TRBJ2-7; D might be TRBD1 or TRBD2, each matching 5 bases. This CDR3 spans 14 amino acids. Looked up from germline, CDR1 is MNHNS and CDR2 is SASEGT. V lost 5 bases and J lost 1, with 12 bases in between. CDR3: CASSLRDGSYEQYF. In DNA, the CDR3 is TGTGCCAGCAGTCTCCGGGACGGATCCTACGAGCAGTACTTC.

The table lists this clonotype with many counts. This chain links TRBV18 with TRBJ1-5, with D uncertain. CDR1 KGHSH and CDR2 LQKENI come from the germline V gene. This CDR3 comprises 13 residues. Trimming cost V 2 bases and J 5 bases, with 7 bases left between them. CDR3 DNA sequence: TGTGCCAGCTCACCAACGTGGGATCAGCCCCAGCATTTT. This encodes CASSPTWDQPQHF.

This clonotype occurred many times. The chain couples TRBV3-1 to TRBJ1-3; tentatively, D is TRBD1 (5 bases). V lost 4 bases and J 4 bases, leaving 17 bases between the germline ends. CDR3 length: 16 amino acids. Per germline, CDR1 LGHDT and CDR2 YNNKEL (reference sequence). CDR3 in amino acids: CASSPWWTQRGNTIYF. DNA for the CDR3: TGTGCCAGCAGCCCCTGGTGGACACAGCGGGGAAACACCATATATTTT.

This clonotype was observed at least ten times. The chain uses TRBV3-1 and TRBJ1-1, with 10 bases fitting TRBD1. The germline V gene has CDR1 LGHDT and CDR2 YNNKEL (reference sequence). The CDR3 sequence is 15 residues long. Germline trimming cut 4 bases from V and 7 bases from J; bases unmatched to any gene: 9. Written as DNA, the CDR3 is TGTGCCAGCAGCCTATTGGACAGGGGGACGGGTGAAGCTTTCTTT. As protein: CASSLLDRGTGEAFF.

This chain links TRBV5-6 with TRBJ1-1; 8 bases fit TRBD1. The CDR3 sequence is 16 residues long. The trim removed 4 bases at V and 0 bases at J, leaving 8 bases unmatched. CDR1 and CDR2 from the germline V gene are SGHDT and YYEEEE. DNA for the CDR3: TGTGCCAGCAGCCCCGACAGGGGCCGATTGAACACTGAAGCTTTCTTT. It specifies CASSPDRGRLNTEAFF.

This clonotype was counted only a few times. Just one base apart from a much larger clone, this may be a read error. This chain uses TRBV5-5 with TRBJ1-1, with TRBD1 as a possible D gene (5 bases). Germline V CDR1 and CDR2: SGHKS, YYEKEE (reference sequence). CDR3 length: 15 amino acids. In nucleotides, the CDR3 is TGTGCCAGCAGCTTGGTCGGGGGGATGTTCGCTGAAGCTCTCTTT. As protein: CASSLVGGMFAEALF.

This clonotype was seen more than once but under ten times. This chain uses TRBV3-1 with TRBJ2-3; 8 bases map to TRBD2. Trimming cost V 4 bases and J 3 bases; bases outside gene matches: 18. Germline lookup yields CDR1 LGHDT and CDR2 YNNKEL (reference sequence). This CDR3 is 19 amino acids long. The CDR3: CASSPKAPSGSSGTDTQYF. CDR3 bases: TGTGCCAGCAGCCCGAAAGCCCCCAGCGGGAGTTCGGGGACAGATACGCAGTATTTT.

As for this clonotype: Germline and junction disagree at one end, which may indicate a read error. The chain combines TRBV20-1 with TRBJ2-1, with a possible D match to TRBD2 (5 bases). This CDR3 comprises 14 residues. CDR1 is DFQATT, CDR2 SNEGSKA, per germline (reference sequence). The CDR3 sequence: CSADEGPNNGEQLF. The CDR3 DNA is TGCAGTGCTGACGAGGGTCCTAACAATGGTGAGCAGCTCTTC.